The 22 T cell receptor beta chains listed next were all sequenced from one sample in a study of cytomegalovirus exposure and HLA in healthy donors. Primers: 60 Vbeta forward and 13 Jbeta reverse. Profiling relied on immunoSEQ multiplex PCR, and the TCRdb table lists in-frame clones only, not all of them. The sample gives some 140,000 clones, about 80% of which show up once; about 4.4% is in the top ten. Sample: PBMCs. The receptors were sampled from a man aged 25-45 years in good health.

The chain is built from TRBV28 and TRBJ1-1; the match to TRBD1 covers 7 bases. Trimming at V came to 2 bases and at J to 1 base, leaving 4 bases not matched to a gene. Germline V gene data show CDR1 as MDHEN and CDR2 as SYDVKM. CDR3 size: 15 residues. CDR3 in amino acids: CASSLPQGGNTEAFF. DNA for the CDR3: TGTGCCAGCAGTTTACCCCAGGGGGGGAACACTGAAGCTTTCTTT.

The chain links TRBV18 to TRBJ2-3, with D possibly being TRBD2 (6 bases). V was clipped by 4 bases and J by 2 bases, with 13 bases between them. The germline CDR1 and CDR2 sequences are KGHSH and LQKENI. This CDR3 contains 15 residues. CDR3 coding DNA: TGTGCCAGCTCACGGGACTGGACCTTCACAGATACGCAGTATTTT. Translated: CASSRDWTFTDTQYF.

In nucleotides, the CDR3 is TGTGCCAGCACCCCCGGGACTAGCGGGAGTTTGGGGTTAAAGTTCTTC. Its translation is CASTPGTSGSLGLKFF. The rearrangement links TRBV27 to TRBJ2-1, with TRBD2 identical over 14 bases. V lost 7 bases to trimming and J lost 14 bases; unmatched junction nucleotides: 16. CDR1 is MNHEY and CDR2 is SMNVEV in the germline V gene (reference sequence). The CDR3 consists of 16 residues.

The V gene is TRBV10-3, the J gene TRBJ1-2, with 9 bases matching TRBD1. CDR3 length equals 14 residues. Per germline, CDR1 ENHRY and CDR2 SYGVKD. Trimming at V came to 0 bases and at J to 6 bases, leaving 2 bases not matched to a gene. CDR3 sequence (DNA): TGTGCCATCAGTGAGTCCGGGACAGGGAATGGCTACACCTTC. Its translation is CAISESGTGNGYTF.

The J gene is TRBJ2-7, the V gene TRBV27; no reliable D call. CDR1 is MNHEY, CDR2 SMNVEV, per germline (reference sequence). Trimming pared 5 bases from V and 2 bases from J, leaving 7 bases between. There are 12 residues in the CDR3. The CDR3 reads CASSPTPYEQYF. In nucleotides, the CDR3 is TGTGCCAGCAGTCCAACTCCCTACGAGCAGTACTTC.

The CDR3 here is CASSLEASVSSYNEQFF. CDR3 nucleotide sequence: TGTGCCAGCAGCTTAGAGGCTAGCGTTAGCTCCTACAATGAGCAGTTCTTC. The chain combines TRBV7-6 with TRBJ2-1; D is perhaps TRBD2 (6 bases). The germline CDR1 and CDR2 sequences are SGHVS and FNYEAQ. V was clipped by 1 base and J by 0 bases, with 13 bases between them. The CDR3 has 17 residues.

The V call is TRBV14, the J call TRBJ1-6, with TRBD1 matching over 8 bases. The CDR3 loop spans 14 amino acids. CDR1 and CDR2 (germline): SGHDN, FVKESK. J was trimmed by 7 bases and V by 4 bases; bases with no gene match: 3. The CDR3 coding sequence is TGTGCCAGCAGCCTGACAGGGGACAATTCACCCCTCCACTTT. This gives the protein CASSLTGDNSPLHF.

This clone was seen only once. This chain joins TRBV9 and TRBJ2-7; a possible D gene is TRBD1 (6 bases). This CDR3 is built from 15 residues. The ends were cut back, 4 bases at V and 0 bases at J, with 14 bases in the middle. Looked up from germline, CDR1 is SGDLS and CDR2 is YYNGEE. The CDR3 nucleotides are TGTGCCAGCAGCCCAGGGGAAATTCCCTCCTACGAGCAGTACTTC. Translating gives CASSPGEIPSYEQYF.

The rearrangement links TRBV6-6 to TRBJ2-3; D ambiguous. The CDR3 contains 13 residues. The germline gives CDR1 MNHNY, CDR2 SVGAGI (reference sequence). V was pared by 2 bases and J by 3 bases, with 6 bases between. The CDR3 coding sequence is TGTGCCAGCAGTTACGTCGGGACAGATACGCAGTATTTT. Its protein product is CASSYVGTDTQYF.

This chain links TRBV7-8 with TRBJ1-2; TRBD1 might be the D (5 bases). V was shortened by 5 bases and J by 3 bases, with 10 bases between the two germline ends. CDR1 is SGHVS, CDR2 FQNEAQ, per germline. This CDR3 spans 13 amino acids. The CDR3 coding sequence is TGTGCCAGCAGCCCACAGGTTTACTATGGCTACACCTTC. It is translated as CASSPQVYYGYTF.

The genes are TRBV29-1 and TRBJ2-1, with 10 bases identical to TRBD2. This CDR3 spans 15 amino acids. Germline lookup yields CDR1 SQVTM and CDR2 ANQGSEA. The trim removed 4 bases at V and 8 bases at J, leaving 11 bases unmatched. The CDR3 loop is CSVVYLASGRDEQFF. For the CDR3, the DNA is TGCAGCGTTGTTTATCTGGCTAGCGGGAGAGATGAGCAGTTCTTC.

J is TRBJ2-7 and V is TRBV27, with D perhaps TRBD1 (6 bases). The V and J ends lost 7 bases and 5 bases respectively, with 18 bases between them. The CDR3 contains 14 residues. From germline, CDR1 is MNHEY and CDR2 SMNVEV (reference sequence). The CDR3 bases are TGTGCCAGCAATAAACGGCCAGGGGCGGACGAGCAGTACTTC. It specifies CASNKRPGADEQYF.

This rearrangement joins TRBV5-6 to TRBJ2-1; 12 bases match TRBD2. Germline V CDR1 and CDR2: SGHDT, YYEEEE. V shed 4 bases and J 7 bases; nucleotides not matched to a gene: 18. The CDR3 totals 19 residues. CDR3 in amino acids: CASSTPGTGITSGRNEQFF. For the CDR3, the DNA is TGTGCCAGCAGCACACCCGGGACAGGGATAACTAGCGGGAGGAATGAGCAGTTCTTC.

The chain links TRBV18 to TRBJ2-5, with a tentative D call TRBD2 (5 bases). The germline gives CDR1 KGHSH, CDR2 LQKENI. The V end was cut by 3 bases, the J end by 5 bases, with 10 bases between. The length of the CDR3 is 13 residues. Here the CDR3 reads CASSPGVRETQYF. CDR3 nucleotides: TGTGCCAGCTCACCGGGAGTAAGGGAGACCCAGTACTTC.

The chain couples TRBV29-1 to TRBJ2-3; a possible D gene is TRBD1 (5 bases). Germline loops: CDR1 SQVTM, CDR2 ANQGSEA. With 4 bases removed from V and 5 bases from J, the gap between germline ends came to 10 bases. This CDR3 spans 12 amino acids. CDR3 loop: CSVGPGRDTQYF. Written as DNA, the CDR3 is TGCAGCGTTGGCCCAGGGCGAGATACGCAGTATTTT.

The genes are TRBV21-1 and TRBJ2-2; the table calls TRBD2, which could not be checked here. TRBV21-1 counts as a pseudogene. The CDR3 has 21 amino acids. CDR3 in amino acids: CASSKEPFTSGRASRGGELFF. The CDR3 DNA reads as TGTGCCAGCAGCAAAGAGCCCTTCACTAGCGGGAGGGCCAGTCGAGGCGGGGAGCTGTTTTTT.

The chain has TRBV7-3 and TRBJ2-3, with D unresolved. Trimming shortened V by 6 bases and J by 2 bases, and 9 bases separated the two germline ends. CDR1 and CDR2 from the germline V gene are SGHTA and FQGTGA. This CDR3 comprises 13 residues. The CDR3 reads CASRKTNTDTQYF. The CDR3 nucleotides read TGTGCCAGCAGGAAAACTAACACAGATACGCAGTATTTT.

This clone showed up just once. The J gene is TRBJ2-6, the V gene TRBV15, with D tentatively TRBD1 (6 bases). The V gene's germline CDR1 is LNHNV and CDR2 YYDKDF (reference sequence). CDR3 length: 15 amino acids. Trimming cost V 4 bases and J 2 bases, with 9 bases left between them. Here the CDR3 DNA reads TGTGCCACCAGCATCAGGGGCGCTGGGGCCAACGTCCTGACTTTC. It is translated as CATSIRGAGANVLTF.

CDR3 sequence: CASSSGQGGYTF. CDR3 coding DNA: TGTGCCAGCAGCTCCGGACAGGGGGGCTACACCTTC. The V gene is TRBV7-9, the J gene TRBJ1-2; 9 nucleotides agree with TRBD1. The trim removed 4 bases at V and 8 bases at J, leaving 2 bases unmatched. CDR1 SEHNR and CDR2 FQNEAQ come from the germline V gene (reference sequence). The CDR3 is made up of 12 amino acids. Based on the CDR3 plus reference TRBV7-9 and TRBJ1-2, the full variable domain is DTGVSQNPRHKITKRGQNVTFRCDPISEHNRLYWYRQTLGQGPEFLTYFQNEAQLEKSRLLSDRFSAERPKGSFSTLEIQRTEQGDSAMYLCASSSGQGGYTFGSGTRLTVV.

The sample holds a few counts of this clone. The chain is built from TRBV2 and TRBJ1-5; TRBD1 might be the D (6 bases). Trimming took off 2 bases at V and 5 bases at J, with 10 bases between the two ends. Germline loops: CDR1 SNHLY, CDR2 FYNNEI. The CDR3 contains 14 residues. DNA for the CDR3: TGTGCCAGCAGTGAAAGGGGGGGCTATCAGCCCCAGCATTTT. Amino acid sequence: CASSERGGYQPQHF.

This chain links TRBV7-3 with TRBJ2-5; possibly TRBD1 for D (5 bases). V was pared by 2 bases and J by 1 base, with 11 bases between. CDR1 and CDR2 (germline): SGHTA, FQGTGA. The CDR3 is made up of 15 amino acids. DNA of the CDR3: TGTGCCAGCAGCTTAGGGGCAGGGCTCCAAGAGACCCAGTACTTC. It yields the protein CASSLGAGLQETQYF.

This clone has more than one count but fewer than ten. This chain's CDR3 is CAWGRQGDTEAFF. The DNA of the CDR3 is TGTGCCTGGGGAAGACAGGGGGACACTGAAGCTTTCTTT. The J gene is TRBJ1-1, the V gene TRBV30; TRBD1 matches 9 bases. This CDR3 region has 13 residues. Trimming cost V 5 bases and J 3 bases; bases outside gene matches: 4. CDR1 and CDR2 (germline): GTSNPN, SVGIG (reference sequence).